A selection of T cell receptor beta chains follows, all from one sample in a study of shared clonotypes between healthy human individuals. Data came from immunoSEQ multiplex PCR; TCRdb stores just in-frame clones and leaves some out. The sample shows fewer than 3 million clones, around 93% of them seen only once. The sample comprised naive CD4+ T cells from PBMCs. The source of these receptors is a young man in good health. Some clones in this sample may be carry-over from other donors' samples. CDR3s include the opening cysteine and the closing phenylalanine or tryptophan. Each record gives: V gene, D gene, J gene, clone size, CDR3 DNA, CDR3 protein. D genes are given only for firm matches. Expanded clones get a size class; other rows say once, few or many, or leave the size out.

>TRBV9|TRBD2|TRBJ2-3|NA
TGTGCCAGCAGCGTTAGCGGGACTTTCCCCACAGATACGCAGTATTTT
CASSVSGTFPTDTQYF
>TRBV11-2|NA|TRBJ2-3|NA
TGTGCCAGCAGCTTGGGAAGGCTTAATACGCAGTATTTT
CASSLGRLNTQYF
>TRBV2|NA|TRBJ1-5|NA
TGTGCCAGCAGTGAAGGGGGGCATCAGCCCCAGCATTTT
CASSEGGHQPQHF
>TRBV29-1|NA|TRBJ2-3|NA
TGCAGCGTTGGACGGGGGGCGTTCACAGATACGCAGTATTTT
CSVGRGAFTDTQYF
>TRBV2|NA|TRBJ1-3|NA
TGTGCCAGCAGCGCTTCCAGGGGAACTGGAAACACCATATATTTT
CASSASRGTGNTIYF
>TRBV6-1|NA|TRBJ1-2|NA
TGTGCCAGCAGTGAAGCTACAGACTATGGCTACACCTTC
CASSEATDYGYTF
>TRBV7-9|NA|TRBJ1-2|NA
TGTGCCAGCAGCTTACGGGCCAGCCCTAACTATGGCTACACCTTC
CASSLRASPNYGYTF
>TRBV28|TRBD1|TRBJ1-5|NA
TGTGCCAGCAGTCCCCCCGACAGGGAGAATCAGCCCCAGCATTTT
CASSPPDRENQPQHF
>TRBV5-1|NA|TRBJ1-1|once
TGCGCCAGCAGCTTGCTTTCCCGGGGGGACACTGAAGCTTTCTTT
CASSLLSRGDTEAFF
>TRBV15|TRBD1|TRBJ2-7|NA
TGTGCCACCAGCAGAGTGTCCGACAGGGCCTACGAGCAGTACTTC
CATSRVSDRAYEQYF
>TRBV5-1|NA|TRBJ1-4|NA
TGCGCCAGCAGCTTGGGTGCGCGAACAACTAATGAAAAACTGTTTTTT
CASSLGARTTNEKLFF
>TRBV10-2|NA|TRBJ2-5|NA
TGCGCCAGCAGGACCGACTTCCTGGAGACCCAGTACTTC
CASRTDFLETQYF
>TRBV5-1|NA|TRBJ2-7|NA
TGCGCCAGCAGCCCCTATCGAAACTCCTACGAGCAGTACTTC
CASSPYRNSYEQYF
>TRBV5-1|NA|TRBJ1-2|once
TGCGCCAGCAGCTCGTTTACAGGAGGGAAAGGGGGCTACACCTTC
CASSSFTGGKGGYTF
>TRBV21-1|NA|TRBJ2-3|NA
TGTGCCAGCAGCAAACCACCAGCGGGAGTGACAGATACGCAGTATTTT
CASSKPPAGVTDTQYF
>TRBV15|NA|TRBJ2-4|NA
TGTGCCACCAGCAGAGATAGCGGCCAGGCCAAAAACATTCAGTACTTC
CATSRDSGQAKNIQYF
>TRBV2|NA|TRBJ1-5|few
TGTGCCAGCAGATACAACCAGCCCCAGCATTTT
CASRYNQPQHF
>TRBV10-3|TRBD1|TRBJ1-1|NA
TGTGCCATCAGGGGGGACAGGGATAAAACTGAAGCTTTCTTT
CAIRGDRDKTEAFF
>TRBV9|NA|TRBJ2-5|NA
TGTGCCAGCAGCGTAGGGCGGGCGAGGGAGACCCAGTACTTC
CASSVGRARETQYF
>TRBV14|NA|TRBJ1-3|NA
TGTGCCAGCAGCCTCTCCTCTATACAGGGCCTCTCTGGAAACACCATATATTTT
CASSLSSIQGLSGNTIYF
>TRBV6-1|NA|TRBJ1-5|NA
TGTGCCAGCAGTGAAGCTGGGCAGCCCCAGCATTTT
CASSEAGQPQHF
>TRBV2|NA|TRBJ1-4|NA
TGTGCGAGCAGTCGGGGAAGTGGTGAAAAACTGTTTTTT
CASSRGSGEKLFF
>TRBV6-1|TRBD2|TRBJ2-5|NA
TGTGCCAGCAGTGAATTTAGACTAGCGGCCCAAGAGACCCAGTACTTC
CASSEFRLAAQETQYF
>TRBV7-2|TRBD2|TRBJ2-1|NA
TGTGCCAGCAGCTTAGTGGAACTAGCGGCTTACAATGAGCAGTTCTTC
CASSLVELAAYNEQFF
>TRBV5-6|NA|TRBJ1-1|NA
TGTGCCAGCTTTCGGGGGGCTGAAGCTTTCTTT
CASFRGAEAFF
>TRBV7-9|TRBD2|TRBJ2-1|NA
TGTGCCAGCAGCCAGCCCCTATCCAGCGGGATTTACAATGAGCAGTTCTTC
CASSQPLSSGIYNEQFF
>TRBV28|NA|TRBJ2-7|NA
TGTGCCAGCAGTTTAAACTGGAAGGACGAGCAGTACTTC
CASSLNWKDEQYF
>TRBV7-9|NA|TRBJ2-7|NA
TGTGCCAGCAGCTTAGTAGCCAGGGACGAGCAGTACTTC
CASSLVARDEQYF
>TRBV5-1|TRBD2|TRBJ2-7|NA
TGCGCCAGCAGCTTGACTAGCGGTCCCTACGAGCAGTACTTC
CASSLTSGPYEQYF
>TRBV18|NA|TRBJ2-7|NA
TGTGCCAGCTCACCACTTTCTAGCGTTAACGAGCAGTACTTC
CASSPLSSVNEQYF
>TRBV6-7|TRBD2|TRBJ2-1|NA
TGTGCCAGCAGGCCCGGACTAGCGGGGACCCTTCAGGAGCAGTTCTTC
CASRPGLAGTLQEQFF
>TRBV7-3|TRBD2|TRBJ2-3|NA
TGTGCCAGCGGAGAAGGGACTAGCTTAACAGATACGCAGTATTTT
CASGEGTSLTDTQYF
>TRBV10-1|NA|TRBJ1-1|NA
TGCGCCAGCAGTGACGGGATAGCGGTCACTGAAGCTTTCTTT
CASSDGIAVTEAFF
>TRBV7-2|NA|TRBJ2-7|NA
TGTGCCAGCAGCTTAGTATCGAGCGACTACGAGCAGTACTTC
CASSLVSSDYEQYF
>TRBV28|NA|TRBJ2-2|NA
TGTGCCAGCAGCCCAGCTACGTTAGGGACCGGGGAGCTGTTTTTT
CASSPATLGTGELFF
>TRBV19|NA|TRBJ1-1|few
TGTGCCAGTAGTATAACACCCCCCGGGTACACTGAAGCTTTCTTT
CASSITPPGYTEAFF
>TRBV19|NA|TRBJ1-1|NA
TGTGCCAGTAGTATAGAAGAGGGGACCTACGCTGAAGCTTTCTTT
CASSIEEGTYAEAFF
>TRBV6-5|NA|TRBJ1-1|NA
TGTGCCAGCAGTTACTCTATCCGGGACCGCAACACTGAAGCTTTCTTT
CASSYSIRDRNTEAFF
>TRBV25-1|NA|TRBJ1-1|NA
TGTGCCAGCAGTGACCCCGTGGCAGGTGACTCTAGGGCTTTCTTT
CASSDPVAGDSRAFF
>TRBV6-1|NA|TRBJ2-5|NA
TGTGCCAGCAGTGCCGACAGGCAAGAGACCCAGTACTTC
CASSADRQETQYF
>TRBV27|NA|TRBJ1-5|NA
TGTGCCAGCAGTCCATGGGCGCCGGGGAGCAATCAGCCCCAGCATTTT
CASSPWAPGSNQPQHF
>TRBV6-1|TRBD1|TRBJ2-7|NA
TGTGCCAGCAGTGAACGAGGGACAGGCGCCTTTGGGGAGTACTTC
CASSERGTGAFGEYF
>TRBV18|TRBD2|TRBJ2-2|once
TGTGCCAGCTCACCGGCCCTACTATGGACTAGCGGGGGCACCGGGGAGCTGTTTTTT
CASSPALLWTSGGTGELFF
>TRBV10-3|TRBD2|TRBJ2-3|NA
TGTGCCATCAGTGAGTCGAGGCGGGCTAGCGGGAGTCCAGATACGCAGTATTTT
CAISESRRASGSPDTQYF
>TRBV28|TRBD2|TRBJ2-7|once
TGTGCCAGCAGTTTATTTATCCCGGATGGACTAGCGGGGGGACTTTCCTACGAGCAGTACTTC
CASSLFIPDGLAGGLSYEQYF
>TRBV18|NA|TRBJ2-7|once
TGTGCCAGCTCACCTGAGACAGTTGGCGAGCAGTACTTC
CASSPETVGEQYF
>TRBV11-2|TRBD2|TRBJ2-7|NA
TGTGCCAGCAGCCAAATTAGCGGGACTAGGTCCTACGAGCAGTACTTC
CASSQISGTRSYEQYF
>TRBV27|NA|TRBJ2-3|once
TGTGCCAGCAGTTTATCGGTGGGCTCCCAAGTACCGGAGTCGCAGTATTTT
CASSLSVGSQVPESQYF
>TRBV18|TRBD1|TRBJ2-3|NA
TGTGCCAGCTCACCCTGGACAGGGGAGTTGGATACGCAGTATTTT
CASSPWTGELDTQYF
>TRBV6-5|TRBD1|TRBJ2-7|NA
TGTGCCAGCACCCCGACAGGGGGATACGAGCAGTACTTC
CASTPTGGYEQYF
>TRBV9|NA|TRBJ1-4|NA
TGTGCCAGCAGCCCGATTGCGGCGAATGAAAAACTGTTTTTT
CASSPIAANEKLFF